The 9 T cell receptor beta chains listed next were all sequenced from one sample in a study of vaccination effects on CD4 cells after COVID-19. Repertoires were generated with immunoSEQ multiplex PCR, while TCRdb's copy carries only in-frame clones and drops some. This sample carries nearly 30,000 clones, more than 65% of them seen once, and the ten largest clones take about 14%. Their antigens remain unidentified. Prior to sequencing, the ViraFEST assay stimulated PBMC with viral peptide pools, which expanded the antigen-specific CD4+ T cells. Subsequent to a culture period of more than 8 days, CD4+ T cells were isolated. Two doses of either BNT162b2 or mRNA-1273 were given to each participant. The input for sequencing was CD4+ T cells from PBMCs cultured with HCoV-229E spike peptides, taken after COVID-19 vaccination. Source of these receptors: a human donor who received a COVID-19 vaccine.

The V call is TRBV19, the J call TRBJ1-6; 7 positions match TRBD1. After removal of 6 bases from V and 3 bases from J, the junction contained 2 bases not matched to a gene. Looked up from germline, CDR1 is LNHDA and CDR2 is SQIVND (reference sequence). The CDR3 is 14 residues long. The CDR3 protein is CASRGTVYNSPLHF. CDR3 DNA sequence: TGTGCCAGTAGGGGGACAGTCTATAATTCACCCCTCCACTTT.

The CDR3 protein is CASRGTSGGSYNEQFF. The CDR3 DNA reads TGTGCCAGCAGGGGGACTAGCGGGGGTTCCTACAATGAGCAGTTCTTC. The chain carries TRBV6-6 and TRBJ2-1; 14 bases map to TRBD2. The CDR3 covers 16 residues. The germline V gene encodes CDR1 MNHNY and CDR2 SVGAGI (reference sequence). J was trimmed by 1 base and V by 6 bases; bases with no gene match: 2.

The chain links TRBV10-3 to TRBJ1-2; D is unclear. Germline loops: CDR1 ENHRY, CDR2 SYGVKD. V was clipped by 0 bases and J by 3 bases, with 11 bases between them. CDR3 length equals 15 residues. The CDR3 DNA follows: TGTGCCATCAGTGAGTCTAGGTCGGCAGACTATGGCTACACCTTC. It specifies CAISESRSADYGYTF.

The CDR3 DNA reads as TGTGCCAGCAGGGTGGGGCACGGTGAAGCTTTCTTT. Its translation is CASRVGHGEAFF. The rearrangement joins TRBV6-5 to TRBJ1-1; D is perhaps TRBD1 (5 bases). The V gene lost 6 bases and the J gene lost 7 bases, with 12 bases spanning the gap. Germline CDR1 MNHEY, CDR2 SVGAGI. This CDR3 spans 12 amino acids.

The rearrangement uses TRBV6-1 and TRBJ2-3; 10 bases map to TRBD2. The CDR3 length is 17 residues. The germline V gene encodes CDR1 MNHNS and CDR2 SASEGT. Trimming cost V 2 bases and J 6 bases; bases outside gene matches: 11. CDR3 sequence (DNA): TGTGCCAGCAGTGAATATAGGCTTAGCGGGAGGTACGATACGCAGTATTTT. Encoded protein: CASSEYRLSGRYDTQYF.

V and J are TRBV28 and TRBJ2-2; weak D call: TRBD1 (6 bases). In germline, CDR1 is MDHEN, CDR2 SYDVKM. This CDR3 region has 14 residues. Trimming removed 7 bases from V and 7 bases from J, with 16 bases in between. CDR3 sequence (DNA): TGTGCCAGCACCCATGGGGGCGTTGGCGGGGAGCTGTTTTTT. It codes for CASTHGGVGGELFF.

V gene TRBV28 combines with J gene TRBJ1-5; 7 positions match TRBD1. Germline assignment: CDR1 MDHEN and CDR2 SYDVKM. After removal of 4 bases from V and 6 bases from J, the junction contained 9 bases not matched to a gene. This CDR3 comprises 15 residues. CDR3 amino acids: CASSSPTGAGQPQHF. The CDR3 nucleotides are TGTGCCAGCAGTTCACCTACAGGGGCAGGTCAGCCCCAGCATTTT.

The rearrangement joins TRBV5-1 to TRBJ1-6; the D is unclear. The CDR3 covers 16 residues. Germline CDR1 and CDR2: SGHRS and YFSETQ. Trimming left V 0 bases short and J 4 bases short, with 11 bases between. This CDR3 reads CASSLANRYYNSPLHF. CDR3 DNA sequence: TGCGCCAGCAGCTTGGCCAACCGGTATTATAATTCACCCCTCCACTTT.

The chain has TRBV30 and TRBJ1-5; D might be TRBD1 (5 bases). Trimming shortened V by 0 bases and J by 0 bases, and 12 bases separated the two germline ends. Per the germline V gene, CDR1 is GTSNPN and CDR2 is SVGIG (reference sequence). The CDR3 covers 16 residues. The CDR3 reads CAWSVRAGDSNQPQHF. CDR3 coding DNA: TGTGCCTGGAGTGTACGGGCGGGGGATAGCAATCAGCCCCAGCATTTT.